The T cell receptor (beta chain) described here comes from a study of blood T cell repertoires in COVID-19. Whole-study context: T cells, B-cell-depleted T cells, or PBMCs supplied cDNA or gDNA.

Trimming pared 6 bases from V and 7 bases from J, leaving 12 bases between. This CDR3 has 13 amino acids. In the authors' workflow: Reference gene primer amplification gave estimated nucleated cell counts. Generated by immunoSEQ multiplex PCR, the TCRdb table keeps only in-frame clones and is missing some. Clone size and V and J calls were adopted from that table, with D and trimming inferred from the DNA. The sample holds approximately 98,000 clones, over 75% seen once. The sequenced sample was peripheral blood. The J gene is TRBJ1-4, the V gene TRBV12-3 or TRBV12-4; possibly TRBD1 for D (6 bases). The receptor comes from a woman between 65 and 79 years old with acute or convalescent COVID-19. The CDR3 loop is CASSRGASEKLFF. The CDR3 DNA reads TGTGCCAGCAGCCGGGGGGCTTCTGAAAAACTGTTTTTT.